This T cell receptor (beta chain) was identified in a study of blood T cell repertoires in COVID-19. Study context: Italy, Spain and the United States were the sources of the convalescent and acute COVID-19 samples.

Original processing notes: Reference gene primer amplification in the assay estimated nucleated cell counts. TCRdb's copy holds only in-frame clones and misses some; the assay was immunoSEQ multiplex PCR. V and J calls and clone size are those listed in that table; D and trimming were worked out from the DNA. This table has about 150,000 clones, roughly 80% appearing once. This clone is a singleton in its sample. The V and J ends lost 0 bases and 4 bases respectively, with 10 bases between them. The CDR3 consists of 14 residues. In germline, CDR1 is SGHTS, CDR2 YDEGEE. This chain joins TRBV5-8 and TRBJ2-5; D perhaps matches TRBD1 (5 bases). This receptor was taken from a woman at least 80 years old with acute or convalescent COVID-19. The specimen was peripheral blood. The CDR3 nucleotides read TGTGCCAGCAGCTTGGGACAGCAAGGAGAGACCCAGTACTTC. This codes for CASSLGQQGETQYF.